The next 27 T cell receptor beta chains were all read from a single sample in a study of T-cell memory formation after mild COVID-19. MiXCR, run by TCRdb on the 5' RACE reads, gives a single entry per CDR3 protein. The sample lists a few hundred thousand distinct CDR3 sequences, approximately 22% occurring once. Input material: PBMCs or a T cell subset sorted from them (not recorded which). These receptors were taken from a man younger than 35 who had mild COVID-19 (a few samples of this study predate the infection). Cell type and time point are not known.

The chain is built from TRBV18 and TRBJ2-7; TRBD1 aligns across 7 bases. The CDR3 is 19 amino acids. Trimming at V came to 1 base and at J to 2 bases, leaving 17 bases not matched to a gene. Germline CDR1 is KGHSH and CDR2 is LQKENI. The CDR3 nucleotides are TGTGCCAGCTCACCACTCCCGGACCATACAGGGGCGGACGCCTACGAGCAGTACTTC. It translates to CASSPLPDHTGADAYEQYF.

This clonotype was observed a few times. The J gene is TRBJ1-1, the V gene TRBV7-9; maybe TRBD1 (5 bases). CDR1 is SEHNR, CDR2 FQNEAQ, per germline (reference sequence). V lost 7 bases to trimming and J lost 11 bases, with 17 bases between them. The CDR3 loop spans 12 amino acids. CDR3 amino acids: CASTSSGDGAFF. CDR3 coding DNA: TGTGCCAGCACCTCATCGGGGGACGGGGCTTTCTTT.

This clonotype was found many times. The chain is built from TRBV25-1 and TRBJ2-3; D is perhaps TRBD2 (6 bases). V lost 4 bases and J lost 6, with 23 bases in between. Germline CDR1 MGHDK, CDR2 SYGVNS. This CDR3 region has 17 residues. The CDR3 bases are TGTGCCAGCAGTGCTTTGGCAGGGAGGTATGTTTTGGATACGCAGTATTTT. Protein: CASSALAGRYVLDTQYF. Full variable domain (missing parts from reference TRBV25-1 and TRBJ2-3): EADIYQTPRYLVIGTGKKITLECSQTMGHDKMYWYQQDPGMELHLIHYSYGVNSTEKGDLSSESTVSRIRTEHFPLTLESARPSHTSQYLCASSALAGRYVLDTQYFGPGTRLTVL.

This clonotype was counted only a few times. The chain links TRBV7-2 to TRBJ2-4; D is unclear. Per the germline V gene, CDR1 is SGHTA and CDR2 is FQGNSA. This CDR3 spans 16 amino acids. V lost 0 bases to trimming and J lost 0 bases, with 9 bases between them. In DNA form, the CDR3 reads TGTGCCAGCAGCTTAGCAAGTCAGGCAGCCAAAAACATTCAGTACTTC. This codes for CASSLASQAAKNIQYF.

Many counts were recorded for this clonotype. The chain joins TRBV20-1 to TRBJ2-3; D remains ambiguous. The CDR3 length is 12 residues. Germline loops: CDR1 DFQATT, CDR2 SNEGSKA (reference sequence). The V and J ends lost 6 bases and 2 bases respectively, with 9 bases between them. The CDR3 here is CSAWLNTDTQYF. DNA for the CDR3: TGCAGTGCCTGGCTAAACACAGATACGCAGTATTTT.

This clonotype has ten or more counts. This sequence joins TRBV5-1 and TRBJ2-5; 10 bases map to TRBD1. CDR3 size: 14 residues. Germline CDR1 is SGHRS and CDR2 is YFSETQ. The junction had 3 bases not matched to a gene; V was cut back by 3 bases and J by 4 bases. The DNA for the CDR3 is TGCGCCAGCAGCTCGGGACAGGGGTTAGAGACCCAGTACTTC. Its protein is CASSSGQGLETQYF. The full variable domain, in which reference TRBV5-1 and TRBJ2-5 provide the parts outside the CDR3, is KAGVTQTPRYLIKTRGQQVTLSCSPISGHRSVSWYQQTPGQGLQFLFEYFSETQRNKGNFPGRFSGRQFSNSRSEMNVSTLELGDSALYLCASSSGQGLETQYFGPGTRLLVL.

Written as DNA, the CDR3 is TGTGCCAGCAACCCGGACAGGGGAGGAGAAAAACTGTTTTTT. This encodes CASNPDRGGEKLFF. The rearrangement uses TRBV7-2 and TRBJ1-4, with TRBD1 matching 9 bases. V was clipped by 7 bases and J by 8 bases; unmatched bases: 8. CDR3 length: 14 amino acids. Looked up from germline, CDR1 is SGHTA and CDR2 is FQGNSA.

V usage is TRBV6-2 or TRBV6-3 and J usage is TRBJ1-5; perhaps TRBD1 as D (6 bases). The CDR3 runs to 14 residues. Looked up from germline, CDR1 is MNHEY and CDR2 is SVGEGT. Trimming took 2 bases from V and 7 from J, leaving 12 bases between them. The CDR3 is CASSYARGRQPQHF. CDR3 sequence (DNA): TGTGCCAGCAGTTACGCCAGGGGCCGGCAGCCCCAGCATTTT.

The chain combines TRBV4-1 with TRBJ2-7, with a tentative D call TRBD2 (5 bases). The CDR3 runs 13 residues. V dropped 6 bases and J dropped 3 bases, with 12 bases sitting between them. Germline assignment: CDR1 MGHRA and CDR2 YSYEKL. The CDR3 reads CASSTGEGYEQYV. The CDR3 DNA reads as TGCGCCAGCAGTACCGGAGAGGGCTACGAGCAGTACGTC.

This clonotype was counted only a few times. The rearrangement joins TRBV7-9 to TRBJ1-6, with 10 positions matching TRBD1. CDR3 size: 15 residues. V lost 2 bases, J lost 10 bases, and 5 bases stayed unmatched. Germline lookup yields CDR1 SEHNR and CDR2 FQNEAQ (reference sequence). CDR3 coding DNA: TGTGCCAGCAGCTTACACCGGGACAGGGGCTCACCCCTCCACTTT. Its protein is CASSLHRDRGSPLHF.

This clonotype was detected a few times. The V and J genes are TRBV20-1 and TRBJ1-6; TRBD1 aligns across 7 bases. Germline-derived CDR1 and CDR2 are DFQATT and SNEGSKA (reference sequence). J lost 10 bases, V lost 5 bases, and 5 bases had no gene match. The length of the CDR3 is 12 residues. The CDR3 DNA follows: TGCAGTGCTTACAGGGGCAACTCACCCCTCCACTTT. It specifies CSAYRGNSPLHF.

This clonotype was found a few times. This chain connects TRBV4-1 to TRBJ1-1; D remains unclear. Trimming took off 1 base at V and 10 bases at J, with 19 bases between the two ends. This CDR3 has 15 amino acids. The V gene's germline CDR1 is MGHRA and CDR2 YSYEKL. CDR3 in amino acids: CASSQVVAGWVPAFF. The DNA for the CDR3 is TGCGCCAGCAGCCAAGTTGTCGCAGGTTGGGTCCCAGCTTTCTTT.

The J gene is TRBJ2-3, the V gene TRBV5-6, with D uncertain. Per germline, CDR1 SGHDT and CDR2 YYEEEE. The CDR3 is 12 residues long. V lost 3 bases and J lost 3, with 5 bases in between. CDR3 in DNA: TGTGCCAGCAGCTACGTAACAGATACGCAGTATTTT. Encoded protein: CASSYVTDTQYF.

The CDR3 loop reads CASSRDRGLGNQPQHF. CDR3 in DNA: TGCGCCAGCAGCCGAGACAGGGGTCTAGGGAATCAGCCCCAGCATTTT. The chain has TRBV4-3 and TRBJ1-5; TRBD1 matches at 8 bases. CDR1 is LGHNA, CDR2 YSLEER, per germline. The CDR3 is 16 amino acids. The V and J ends lost 4 bases and 4 bases, in that order; junction bases with no gene match: 9.

The chain combines TRBV7-8 with TRBJ2-2, with 8 bases aligning to TRBD1. V dropped 1 base and J dropped 1; count of bases not matched to a gene: 14. Germline loops: CDR1 SGHVS, CDR2 FQNEAQ. The CDR3 contains 20 residues. The CDR3 DNA reads TGTGCCAGCAGCTTAGAGTTCGGTTCAGGGGGCGTCTTGAACACCGGGGAGCTGTTTTTT. Its translation: CASSLEFGSGGVLNTGELFF.

This clonotype was counted only a few times. The V call is TRBV5-1, the J call TRBJ1-6; D is ambiguous. Germline V gives CDR1 SGHRS, CDR2 YFSETQ. The CDR3 consists of 15 residues. V was cut by 1 base and J by 8 bases, with 13 bases left in between. CDR3 sequence reads: CASSLIGISDSPLHF. CDR3 nucleotide sequence: TGCGCCAGCAGCTTGATTGGGATTTCAGATTCACCCCTCCACTTT.

The chain combines TRBV5-1 with TRBJ1-4; D is unresolved. The CDR3 is 16 amino acids. The ends were cut back, 0 bases at V and 0 bases at J, with 9 bases in the middle. The germline V gene has CDR1 SGHRS and CDR2 YFSETQ. The CDR3 nucleotides read TGCGCCAGCAGCTTGGGTGACTCCACAACTAATGAAAAACTGTTTTTT. It yields the protein CASSLGDSTTNEKLFF.

This clonotype was counted between two and nine times. The J gene is TRBJ2-7, the V gene TRBV2, with 10 bases identical to TRBD1. V was clipped by 6 bases and J by 7 bases; unmatched bases: 9. This CDR3 has 14 residues. Germline CDR1 and CDR2: SNHLY and FYNNEI. In DNA, the CDR3 is TGTGCCAGCAGCGGACAGGGGGACCGAACGGAGCAGTACGTC. This sequence encodes CASSGQGDRTEQYV.

The gene calls are TRBV12-3 or TRBV12-4 and TRBJ2-7; the D is unclear. V was clipped by 3 bases and J by 2 bases, with 8 bases between them. CDR3 size: 13 residues. The CDR3 spells CASSFSAAYEQYF. The CDR3 coding sequence is TGTGCCAGCAGTTTCAGCGCAGCCTACGAGCAGTACTTC.

This clonotype was recorded a few times. The chain carries TRBV4-1 and TRBJ2-5, with unresolved D. V lost 3 bases, J lost 1 base, and 12 bases lay in between. The CDR3 loop spans 15 amino acids. Looked up from germline, CDR1 is MGHRA and CDR2 is YSYEKL. CDR3 sequence reads: CASSQAVAVQETQYF. The CDR3, as DNA: TGCGCCAGCAGCCAGGCCGTCGCGGTCCAAGAGACCCAGTACTTC.

The CDR3 reads CASSYGASGANVLTF. The CDR3 bases are TGCGCCAGCAGCTATGGAGCCTCTGGGGCCAACGTCCTGACTTTC. The chain is built from TRBV5-1 and TRBJ2-6; D remains unclear. Trimming took off 3 bases at V and 0 bases at J, with 7 bases between the two ends. The CDR3 contains 15 residues. CDR1 and CDR2 from the germline V gene are SGHRS and YFSETQ.

The rearrangement uses TRBV12-3 or TRBV12-4 and TRBJ2-5; D ambiguous. The CDR3 runs to 15 residues. V was cut by 5 bases and J by 5 bases, with 18 bases left in between. CDR3 region: CASSPPGLGGETQYF. CDR3 coding DNA: TGTGCCAGCAGTCCCCCCGGCTTGGGTGGGGAGACCCAGTACTTC.

This clonotype was detected only a few times. The CDR3 sequence is CATSFGQGIQETQYF. CDR3 nucleotides: TGTGCCACCTCGTTCGGACAGGGCATCCAAGAGACCCAGTACTTC. This chain connects TRBV10-3 to TRBJ2-5, with 8 nucleotides matching TRBD1. CDR3 length: 15 residues. Per the germline V gene, CDR1 is ENHRY and CDR2 is SYGVKD. Trimming cost V 10 bases and J 1 base; bases outside gene matches: 11.

This clonotype showed up just a few times. The chain joins TRBV28 to TRBJ2-3; D may be TRBD1 (6 bases). Per the germline V gene, CDR1 is MDHEN and CDR2 is SYDVKM. CDR3 length: 14 residues. Trimming left V 5 bases short and J 2 bases short, with 11 bases between. The CDR3 DNA sequence: TGTGCCAGCAGTACCACAGGGACCACAGATACGCAGTATTTT. Translation: CASSTTGTTDTQYF.

The CDR3 loop reads CASSQDLAGTHPGELFF. The CDR3 bases are TGCGCCAGCAGCCAAGATCTAGCGGGGACCCACCCCGGGGAGCTGTTTTTT. The chain joins TRBV4-3 to TRBJ2-2; 9 bases map to TRBD2. There are 17 residues in the CDR3. Germline V gives CDR1 LGHNA, CDR2 YSLEER. V was pared by 0 bases and J by 6 bases, with 8 bases of the junction left unmatched.

This clonotype was found a few times. The V call is TRBV3-2, the J call TRBJ2-1; the table calls TRBD2, which could not be checked here. TRBV3-2 is noted as a pseudogene. The CDR3 contains 12 residues. CDR3 sequence reads: CASLQEGNEQFF. The CDR3 nucleotides read TGTGCCAGTTTACAAGAGGGCAATGAGCAGTTCTTC.

This clonotype was counted many times. This chain links TRBV20-1 with TRBJ2-5, with 10 bases identical to TRBD1. Losses at the gene ends were 6 bases for V and 4 bases for J; bases not matched to a gene: 8. The CDR3 loop spans 14 amino acids. The germline V gene encodes CDR1 DFQATT and CDR2 SNEGSKA (reference sequence). The CDR3 spells CSADRGRVSETQYF. CDR3 coding DNA: TGCAGTGCCGACAGGGGGCGCGTGTCAGAGACCCAGTACTTC.